This T cell receptor (beta chain) was identified during a study of regulatory T cells in long-lasting Graves disease. Stated time point: persistent/refractory GD, antithyroid drugs over 5 years with positive TRAb. RNA extracted from PBMCs served as the sequencing template. EDTA tubes held roughly 8.1 milliliters of peripheral blood from each patient. Building of the TCR beta libraries involved iRepertoire HTBI primers and Arm-PCR of CDR3 regions. As originally analysed: Samples collectively showed some 65 TRBV and more than 11 TRBJ segments. TCRdb reprocessed the multiplex PCR reads with MiXCR, giving one entry per CDR3 protein. The V and J calls were determined by TCRdb, not by the authors. The sample holds 350,000 to 450,000 distinct CDR3 sequences, under 25% seen once. Regarding the study as a whole: Favored gene segments in persistent disease were TRBV28, TRBJ1-2 and TRBJ2-5.

The germline V and J ends were trimmed by 6 bases and 1 base, with 14 bases remaining between them. The CDR3 contains 15 residues. Germline V gene lookup returns CDR1 MDHEN and CDR2 SYDVKM. This clonotype was counted a few times. The antigen is undetermined. The clonotype comes from a female donor with Graves disease. The V call is TRBV28, the J call TRBJ2-3; the D is unclear. The source material was peripheral blood mononuclear cells (PBMCs), sampled when the disease was refractory, from a patient treated with antithyroid drugs. The CDR3 protein is CASSSPRAGTDTQYF. The DNA of the CDR3 is TGTGCCAGCAGCTCCCCACGCGCGGGCACAGATACGCAGTATTTT.